Ten or more counts support the clone carrying this TCR beta chain. Its antigen is not identified. This entry is derived from a study of breast tumors, draining lymph nodes, adjacent tissues. TCRdb re-analysed the multiplex PCR reads in MiXCR, keeping a single row per CDR3 protein. This sample has around 190,000 distinct CDR3 sequences; approximately 30% occur once, and the top ten carry 3.5% to 4.5%. CDR3 length equals 15 residues. After removal of 3 bases from V and 8 bases from J, the junction contained 7 bases not matched to a gene. The lymph nodes were axillary draining lymph nodes from breast cancer patients. General study findings and limits: Tumor repertoires ranked between lymph nodes and nontumor tissue in diversity, with V and J gene preferences. Compared with basal-like, luminal-like tumors shared significantly more repertoire with nontumor tissue. The data were judged consistent with most tumor T cells coming from lymph node and expanding in tumor.

The J gene is TRBJ2-1, the V gene TRBV12-3 or TRBV12-4, with 10 bases identical to TRBD2. This TCR derives from a female donor with breast cancer. Some clones in this sample may be carry-over from other donors' samples. Material for sequencing was axillary lymph node tissue. As DNA, the CDR3 is TGTGCCAGCAGTTTCCGCCTAGCGGGGGCGGATGAGCAGTTCTTC. It translates to CASSFRLAGADEQFF.